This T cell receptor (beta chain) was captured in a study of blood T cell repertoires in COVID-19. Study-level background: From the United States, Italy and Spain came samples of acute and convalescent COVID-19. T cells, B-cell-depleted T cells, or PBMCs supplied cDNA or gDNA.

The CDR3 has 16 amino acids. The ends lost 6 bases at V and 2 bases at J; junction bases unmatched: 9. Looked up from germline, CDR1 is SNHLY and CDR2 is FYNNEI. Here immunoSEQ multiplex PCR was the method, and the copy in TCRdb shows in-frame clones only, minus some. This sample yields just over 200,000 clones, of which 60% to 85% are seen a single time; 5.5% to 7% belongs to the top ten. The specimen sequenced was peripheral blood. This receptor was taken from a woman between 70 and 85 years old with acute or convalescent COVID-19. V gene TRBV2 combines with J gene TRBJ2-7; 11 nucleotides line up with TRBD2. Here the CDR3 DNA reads TGTGCCAGCAGCGAACTAGCGGGAGTGACTACCTACGAGCAGTACTTC. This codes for CASSELAGVTTYEQYF. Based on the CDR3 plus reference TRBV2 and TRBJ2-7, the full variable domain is EPEVTQTPSHQVTQMGQEVILRCVPISNHLYFYWYRQILGQKVEFLVSFYNNEISEKSEIFDDQFSVERPDGSNFTLKIRSTKLEDSAMYFCASSELAGVTTYEQYFGPGTRLTVT.